This T cell receptor (beta chain) was sequenced during a study of glioma-infiltrating T cells. The sample holds many counts of this clonotype. The antigen is unknown. V lost 8 bases and J 6 bases, leaving 19 bases between the germline ends. CDR3 length: 14 residues. Looked up from germline, CDR1 is MNHEY and CDR2 is SMNVEV (reference sequence). TCR alpha and beta CDR3 regions were amplified from RNA using iRepertoire nested multiplex PCR. Input was about 85-450 ng of tissue mRNA or PBMC total RNA. From the multiplex PCR reads, TCRdb called clonotypes with MiXCR, one entry per CDR3 protein. In the table there are around 180,000 distinct CDR3 sequences, around 40% of which are singletons. Points from the study as a whole: Non-neoplastic patients had below-expected tissue-blood divergence, while all gliomas exceeded expectation.

The V gene is TRBV27, the J gene TRBJ2-5; D might be TRBD1 or TRBD2, each matching 5 bases. The sample taken for sequencing was glioma tissue, nonneoplastic brain tissue, or PBMCs (not recorded which). The source is a human donor with low-grade glioma or glioblastoma, undergoing nonglioma brain surgery, or in good health (not recorded which). CDR3 coding DNA: TGTGCCAGCGGATCCGGGACCCCAAGCCAGACCCAGTACTTC. The encoded protein is CASGSGTPSQTQYF.